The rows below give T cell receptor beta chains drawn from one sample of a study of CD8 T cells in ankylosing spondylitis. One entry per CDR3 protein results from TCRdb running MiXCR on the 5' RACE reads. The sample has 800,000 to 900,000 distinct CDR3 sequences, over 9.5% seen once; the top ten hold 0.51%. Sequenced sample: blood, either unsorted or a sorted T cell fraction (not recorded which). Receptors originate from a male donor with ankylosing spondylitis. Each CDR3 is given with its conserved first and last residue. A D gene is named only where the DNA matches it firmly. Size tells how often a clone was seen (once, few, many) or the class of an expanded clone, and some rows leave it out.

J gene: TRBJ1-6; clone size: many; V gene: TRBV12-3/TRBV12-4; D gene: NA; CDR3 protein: CASSTGSYNSPLHF; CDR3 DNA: TGTGCCAGCAGTACAGGGTCCTATAATTCACCCCTCCACTTT
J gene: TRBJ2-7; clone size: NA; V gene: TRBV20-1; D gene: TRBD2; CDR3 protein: CSAWTSGPYEQYF; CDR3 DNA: TGCAGTGCTTGGACTAGCGGACCCTACGAGCAGTACTTC
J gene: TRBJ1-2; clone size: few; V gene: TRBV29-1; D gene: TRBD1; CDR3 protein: CSVTGVYGYTF; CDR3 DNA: TGCAGCGTGACAGGGGTATATGGCTACACCTTC
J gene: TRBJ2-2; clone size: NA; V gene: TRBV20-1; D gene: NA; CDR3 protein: CSASWTPSPGELFF; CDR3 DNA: TGCAGTGCTAGCTGGACGCCTAGTCCCGGGGAGCTGTTTTTT
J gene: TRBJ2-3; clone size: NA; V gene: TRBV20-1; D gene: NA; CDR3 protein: CSARGPIPTDTQYF; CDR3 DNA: TGCAGTGCTAGAGGGCCGATTCCCACAGATACGCAGTATTTT
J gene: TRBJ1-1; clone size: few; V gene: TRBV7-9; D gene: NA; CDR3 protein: CASSRYQDTEAFF; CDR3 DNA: TGTGCCAGCAGCCGATACCAGGACACTGAAGCTTTCTTT
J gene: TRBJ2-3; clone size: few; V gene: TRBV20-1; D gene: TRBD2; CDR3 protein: CSARDPLTSGDTDTQYF; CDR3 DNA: TGCAGTGCTAGAGATCCCTTGACTAGCGGGGACACAGATACGCAGTATTTT
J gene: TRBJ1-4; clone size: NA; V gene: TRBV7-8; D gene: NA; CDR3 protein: CASSLGRAGEKLFF; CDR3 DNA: TGTGCCAGCAGCTTAGGCAGGGCCGGGGAAAAACTGTTTTTT
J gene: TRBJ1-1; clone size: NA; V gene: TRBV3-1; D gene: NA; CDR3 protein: CASSRTGTGEAFF; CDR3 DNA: TGTGCCAGCAGCCGTACAGGGACCGGTGAAGCTTTCTTT
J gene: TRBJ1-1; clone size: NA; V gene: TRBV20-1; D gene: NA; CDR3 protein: CSARERILNTEAFF; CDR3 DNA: TGCAGTGCTAGAGAACGAATATTGAACACTGAAGCTTTCTTT
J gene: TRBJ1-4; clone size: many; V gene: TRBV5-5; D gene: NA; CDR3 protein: CASSLVGRSKLFF; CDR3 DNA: TGTGCCAGCAGCTTGGTAGGCCGGTCAAAACTGTTTTTT
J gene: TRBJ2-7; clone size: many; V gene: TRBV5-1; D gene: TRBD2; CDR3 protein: CASSAGLAGVPYEQYF; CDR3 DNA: TGCGCCAGCAGCGCCGGACTAGCGGGAGTCCCCTACGAGCAGTACTTC
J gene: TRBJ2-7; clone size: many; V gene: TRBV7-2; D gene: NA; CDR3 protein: CASSLRSAGRSYEQYF; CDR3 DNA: TGTGCCAGCAGCTTAAGGAGTGCTGGTAGGTCCTACGAGCAGTACTTC
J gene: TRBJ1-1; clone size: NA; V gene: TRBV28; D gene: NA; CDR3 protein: CASGTDTEAFF; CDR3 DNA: TGTGCCAGCGGGACCGACACTGAAGCTTTCTTT
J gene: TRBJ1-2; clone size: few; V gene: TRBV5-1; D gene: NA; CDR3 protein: CASSPEGSYGYTF; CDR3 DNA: TGCGCCAGCAGCCCCGAAGGGAGCTATGGCTACACCTTC
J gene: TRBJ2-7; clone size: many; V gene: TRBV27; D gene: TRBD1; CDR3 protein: CASSFNRGYEQYF; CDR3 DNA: TGTGCCAGCAGTTTCAACAGGGGGTACGAGCAGTACTTC
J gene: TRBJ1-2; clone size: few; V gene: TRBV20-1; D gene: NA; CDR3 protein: CSARRPGFNYGYTF; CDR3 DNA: TGCAGTGCTAGAAGACCAGGGTTCAACTATGGCTACACCTTC
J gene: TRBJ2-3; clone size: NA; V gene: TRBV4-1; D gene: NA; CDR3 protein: CASSQVGVLVDTQYF; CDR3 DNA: TGCGCCAGCAGCCAAGTTGGGGTATTGGTGGATACGCAGTATTTT
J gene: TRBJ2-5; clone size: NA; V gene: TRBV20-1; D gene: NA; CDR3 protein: CSAPEGIARETQYF; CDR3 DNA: TGCAGTGCCCCCGAGGGCATCGCTAGAGAGACCCAGTACTTC
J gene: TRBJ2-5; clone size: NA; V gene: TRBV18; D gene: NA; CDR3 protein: CASSPSKTGTSETQYF; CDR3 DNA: TGTGCCAGCTCACCAAGTAAAACAGGGACATCGGAGACCCAGTACTTC
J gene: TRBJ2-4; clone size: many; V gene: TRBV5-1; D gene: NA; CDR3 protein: CASSLAGSGIQYF; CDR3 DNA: TGCGCCAGCAGCTTGGCAGGGTCGGGCATTCAGTACTTC
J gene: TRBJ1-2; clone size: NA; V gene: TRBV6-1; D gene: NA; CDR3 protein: CASSEGQRYGYTF; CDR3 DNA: TGTGCCAGCAGTGAAGGACAGAGATATGGCTACACCTTC
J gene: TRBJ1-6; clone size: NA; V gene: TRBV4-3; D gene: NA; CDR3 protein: CASSQFVSSYNSPLHF; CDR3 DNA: TGCGCCAGCAGCCAGTTTGTGAGCTCCTATAATTCACCCCTCCACTTT
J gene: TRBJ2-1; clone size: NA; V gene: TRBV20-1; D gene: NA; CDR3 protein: CSARDTGAPNPNEQFF; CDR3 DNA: TGCAGTGCTAGAGACACCGGAGCCCCAAATCCCAATGAGCAGTTCTTC
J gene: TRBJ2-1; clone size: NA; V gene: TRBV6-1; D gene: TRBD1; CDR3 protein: CASTRTGSYNEQFF; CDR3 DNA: TGTGCCAGCACCCGGACAGGGTCCTACAATGAGCAGTTCTTC
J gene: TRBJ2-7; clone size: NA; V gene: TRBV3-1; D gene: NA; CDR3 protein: CASSQDPGLTASSYEQYF; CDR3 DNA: TGTGCCAGCAGCCAAGATCCAGGACTGACGGCTTCCTCCTACGAGCAGTACTTC
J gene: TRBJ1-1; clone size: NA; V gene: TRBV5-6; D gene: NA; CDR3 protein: CASSFRTRIEQGEAFF; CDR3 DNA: TGTGCCAGCAGCTTCCGCACGCGGATAGAACAGGGTGAAGCTTTCTTT
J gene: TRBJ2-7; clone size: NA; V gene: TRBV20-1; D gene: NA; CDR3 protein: CSARKGANYEQYF; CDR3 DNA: TGCAGTGCTAGAAAAGGGGCGAACTACGAGCAGTACTTC
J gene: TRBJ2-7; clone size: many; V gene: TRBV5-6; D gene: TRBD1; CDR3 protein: CASSLGGGQQYF; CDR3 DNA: TGTGCCAGCAGCTTGGGAGGGGGCCAGCAGTACTTC
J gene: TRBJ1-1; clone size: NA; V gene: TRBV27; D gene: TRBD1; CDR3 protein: CASSARQGVDTEAFF; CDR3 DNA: TGTGCCAGCAGTGCCCGACAGGGCGTGGACACTGAAGCTTTCTTT
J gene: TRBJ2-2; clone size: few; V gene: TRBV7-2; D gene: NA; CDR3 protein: CASSPPWGGVTGELFF; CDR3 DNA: TGTGCCAGCAGCCCACCTTGGGGAGGAGTCACCGGGGAGCTGTTTTTT
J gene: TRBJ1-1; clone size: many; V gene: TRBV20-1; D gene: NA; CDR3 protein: CSARDGRNTEAFF; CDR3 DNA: TGCAGTGCTAGGGACGGGAGGAACACTGAAGCTTTCTTT
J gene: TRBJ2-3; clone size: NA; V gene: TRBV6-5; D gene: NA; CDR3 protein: CASSYSRGIRHWDTQYF; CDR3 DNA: TGTGCCAGCAGTTACTCGAGGGGGATCCGGCACTGGGATACGCAGTATTTT
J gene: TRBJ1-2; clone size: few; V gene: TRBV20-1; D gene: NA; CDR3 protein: CSASSPRGQGYTF; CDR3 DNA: TGCAGTGCTTCTTCGCCCCGGGGGCAAGGCTACACCTTC
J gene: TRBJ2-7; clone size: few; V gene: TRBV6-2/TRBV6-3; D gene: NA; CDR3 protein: CASRRGVGLYEQYF; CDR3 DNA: TGTGCCAGCAGGAGAGGGGTTGGTCTCTACGAGCAGTACTTC
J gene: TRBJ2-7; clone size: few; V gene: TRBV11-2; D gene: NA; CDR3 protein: CASSQLGSWGEQYF; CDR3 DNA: TGTGCCAGCAGCCAGTTGGGCAGCTGGGGGGAGCAGTACTTC
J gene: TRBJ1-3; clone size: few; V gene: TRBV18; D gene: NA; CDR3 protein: CASSPSQADTIYF; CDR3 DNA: TGTGCCAGCTCACCATCCCAGGCGGACACCATATATTTT
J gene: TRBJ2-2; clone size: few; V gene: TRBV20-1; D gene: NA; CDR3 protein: CSASTVNTGELFF; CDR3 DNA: TGCAGTGCTAGTACAGTGAACACCGGGGAGCTGTTTTTT
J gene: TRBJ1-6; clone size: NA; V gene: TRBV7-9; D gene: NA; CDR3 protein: CASSLDGPNSPLHF; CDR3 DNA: TGTGCCAGCAGCTTAGACGGCCCTAATTCACCCCTCCACTTT
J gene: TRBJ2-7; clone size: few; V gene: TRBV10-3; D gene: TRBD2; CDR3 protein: CATKLAGVGEQYF; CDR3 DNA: TGTGCCACCAAACTAGCGGGAGTTGGCGAGCAGTACTTC
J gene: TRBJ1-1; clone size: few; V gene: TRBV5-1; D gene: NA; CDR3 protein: CASSLAAVQGPNTEAFF; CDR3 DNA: TGCGCCAGCAGCTTGGCCGCGGTCCAGGGGCCAAACACTGAAGCTTTCTTT
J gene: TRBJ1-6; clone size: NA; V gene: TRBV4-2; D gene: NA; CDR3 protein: CASSRPVPDSYSPLHF; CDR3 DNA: TGTGCCAGCAGCCGACCTGTCCCGGACAGCTATTCACCCCTCCACTTT
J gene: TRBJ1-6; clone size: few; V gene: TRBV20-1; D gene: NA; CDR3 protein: CSASRVWDSPLHF; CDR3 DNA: TGCAGTGCTAGCAGGGTTTGGGATTCACCCCTCCACTTT
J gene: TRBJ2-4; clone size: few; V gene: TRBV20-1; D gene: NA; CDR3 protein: CSARSPGRQNIQYF; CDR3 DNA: TGCAGTGCTAGATCCCCGGGACGCCAAAACATTCAGTACTTC
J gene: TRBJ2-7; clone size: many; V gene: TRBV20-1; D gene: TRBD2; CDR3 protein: CSAKPGLAGDSYEQYF; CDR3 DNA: TGCAGTGCTAAGCCGGGACTAGCGGGAGACTCCTACGAGCAGTACTTC
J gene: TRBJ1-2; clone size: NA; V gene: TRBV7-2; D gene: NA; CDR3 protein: CASSLIRGSGANYGYTF; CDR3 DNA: TGTGCCAGCAGCTTAATTAGAGGTTCGGGGGCTAACTATGGCTACACCTTC
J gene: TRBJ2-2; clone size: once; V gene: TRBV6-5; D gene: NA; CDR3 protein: CASSYSMGRTDGELFF; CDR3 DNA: TGTGCCAGCAGTTACTCGATGGGCAGGACGGACGGGGAGCTGTTTTTT
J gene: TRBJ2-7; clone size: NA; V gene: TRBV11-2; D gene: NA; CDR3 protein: CASSFTSRDAYEQYF; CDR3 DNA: TGTGCCAGCAGCTTTACCTCCAGGGACGCCTACGAGCAGTACTTC
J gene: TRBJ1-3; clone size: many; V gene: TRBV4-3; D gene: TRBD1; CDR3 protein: CASSQLQGKDTIYF; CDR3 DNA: TGCGCCAGCAGCCAATTACAGGGGAAGGACACCATATATTTT
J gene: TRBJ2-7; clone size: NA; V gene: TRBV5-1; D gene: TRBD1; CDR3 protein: CASSLARTGAPLEQYF; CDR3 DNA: TGCGCCAGCAGCTTGGCTCGGACAGGGGCTCCTTTGGAGCAGTACTTC
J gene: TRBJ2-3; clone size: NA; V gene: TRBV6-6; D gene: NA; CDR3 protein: CASSPMLDTQYF; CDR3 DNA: TGTGCCAGCAGCCCGATGTTAGATACGCAGTATTTT
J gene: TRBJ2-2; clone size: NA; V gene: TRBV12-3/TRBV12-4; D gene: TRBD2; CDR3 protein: CANPEREGPVNTGELFF; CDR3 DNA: TGTGCCAACCCGGAGCGGGAGGGCCCTGTAAACACCGGGGAGCTGTTTTTT
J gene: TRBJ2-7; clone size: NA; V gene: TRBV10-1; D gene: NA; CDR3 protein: CASSESASVTYEQYF; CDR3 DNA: TGCGCCAGCAGTGAGTCGGCTAGCGTGACCTACGAGCAGTACTTC
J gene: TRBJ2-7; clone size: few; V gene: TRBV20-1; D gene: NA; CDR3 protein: CSASIQGRQYF; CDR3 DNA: TGCAGTGCTAGTATCCAGGGAAGGCAGTACTTC